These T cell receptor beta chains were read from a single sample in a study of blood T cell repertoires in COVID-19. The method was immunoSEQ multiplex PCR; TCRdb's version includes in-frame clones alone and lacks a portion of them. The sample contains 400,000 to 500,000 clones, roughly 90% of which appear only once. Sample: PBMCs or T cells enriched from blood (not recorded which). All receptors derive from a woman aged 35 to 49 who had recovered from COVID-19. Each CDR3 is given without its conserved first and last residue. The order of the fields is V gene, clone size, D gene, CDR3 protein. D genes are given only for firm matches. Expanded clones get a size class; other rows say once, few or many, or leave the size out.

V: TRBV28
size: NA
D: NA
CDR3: ASSLMTGYGYT

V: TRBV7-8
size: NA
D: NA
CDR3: ASSLGGRSPTETQY

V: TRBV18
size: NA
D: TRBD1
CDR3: ASSPIRDRDGYT

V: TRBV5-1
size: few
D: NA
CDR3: ASSLKARVQLYEQY

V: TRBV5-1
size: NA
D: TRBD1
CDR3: ASSLGMTEGAHEQY

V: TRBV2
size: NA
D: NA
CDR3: ASSVFSELETQY

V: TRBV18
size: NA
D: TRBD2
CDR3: ASSPTVAGETDTQY

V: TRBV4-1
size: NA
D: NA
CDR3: ASSQDPGAEYYYEQY

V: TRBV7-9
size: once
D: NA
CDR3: ASSFNRVRSGNTIY

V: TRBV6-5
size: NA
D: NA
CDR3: ASSLKDGMGYT

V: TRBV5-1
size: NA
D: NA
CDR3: ASTPGQVNYGYT

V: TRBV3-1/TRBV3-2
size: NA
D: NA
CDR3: ASSQQDTAQY

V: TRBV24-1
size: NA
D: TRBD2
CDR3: ASGEGSDTQY

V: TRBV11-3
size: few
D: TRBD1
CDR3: ASSSDRGAETQY

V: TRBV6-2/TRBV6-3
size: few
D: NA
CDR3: ASSSVSTTNTGELF

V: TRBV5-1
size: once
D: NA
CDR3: ASSPDGQRTQY

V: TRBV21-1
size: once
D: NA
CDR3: ASSKYEVTDTQY

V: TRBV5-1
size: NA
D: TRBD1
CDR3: ASSPQGAGNTIY

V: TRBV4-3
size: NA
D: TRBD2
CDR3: ASSQREGTYEQY

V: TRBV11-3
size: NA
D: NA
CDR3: ASSLRRDQPQH

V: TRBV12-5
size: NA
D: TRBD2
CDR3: ASGLIAGEFEQF

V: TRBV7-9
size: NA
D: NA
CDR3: ASSPGVSNGVETQY

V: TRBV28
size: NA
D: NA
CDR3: ASSPPSGMVARFTDTQY

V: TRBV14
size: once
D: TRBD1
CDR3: ASSQEGQVINQPQH

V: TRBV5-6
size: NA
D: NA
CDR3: ASSSADWGEAQY

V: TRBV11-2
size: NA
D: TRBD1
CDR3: ASSLGTGGKESEKLF

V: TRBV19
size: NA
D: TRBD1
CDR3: ASSNRGRITGELF

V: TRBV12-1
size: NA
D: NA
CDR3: ASRPPGGADTGELF

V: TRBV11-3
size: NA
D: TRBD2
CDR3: ASSFYSGRPNTGELF

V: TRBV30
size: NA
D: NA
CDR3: AWSWDKNTEAF

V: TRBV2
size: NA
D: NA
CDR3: ASSLRAKGIDSPLH

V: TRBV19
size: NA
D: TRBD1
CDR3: ASSSWDSEGYEQY